The T cell receptor beta chain under discussion was sequenced for a study of ipilimumab plus nivolumab after autologous stem cell transplantation. Some clones are missing from TCRdb's copy, which holds only in-frame ones; the method was immunoSEQ multiplex PCR. The repertoire holds 15,000 or so clones, with around 81% as singletons. Starting 14 to 28 days after autologous transplant, ipilimumab 1 mg/kg was given. The specimen comprised PBMCs, sampled in a trial of ipilimumab plus nivolumab as post-transplant consolidation. This clonotype originated in a male donor with diffuse large B-cell lymphoma.

The CDR3 spells CASSLGFAVRQFF. CDR3 bases: TGTGCCAGCAGCTTAGGTTTCGCCGTGAGGCAGTTCTTC. The chain joins TRBV7-2 to TRBJ2-1; D unclear. Germline V gene data show CDR1 as SGHTA and CDR2 as FQGNSA. The length of the CDR3 is 13 residues. Trimming removed 1 base from V and 12 bases from J, with 13 bases in between.